The clone carrying this TCR beta chain was picked up a small number of times. Authors' processing steps: The assay estimated nucleated cells by amplifying reference gene primers. Method: immunoSEQ multiplex PCR; TCRdb's copy keeps in-frame clones and lacks some. The DNA was the basis for D and trimming; V, J and clone size are from that table. The top ten clones hold 10% to 15% of a sample with approximately 69,000 clones, about four fifths of them seen once. The germline V gene encodes CDR1 SGHTA and CDR2 FQGNSA. CDR3 length equals 15 residues. V shed 2 bases, J shed 5 bases, and the junction held 6 bases outside the gene matches. This sample was taken from a study of blood T cell repertoires in COVID-19. The wider study: Acute and convalescent COVID-19 samples came from the United States, Italy and Spain. T cells, B-cell-depleted T cells, or PBMCs supplied cDNA or gDNA.

Seattle's enrolled individuals joined amid active infection and were then monitored longitudinally. The chain joins TRBV7-2 to TRBJ1-2; 9 nucleotides match TRBD1. This sequence originates from a middle-aged man with COVID-19, enrolled during active disease. Sample: peripheral blood. The CDR3 region is CASSLPGQGGYGYTF. As DNA, the CDR3 is TGTGCCAGCAGCTTACCGGGACAGGGAGGATATGGCTACACCTTC.